Sequencing of this TCR beta chain was carried out in a study of blood T cells in healthy people across ages. Germline CDR1 is DFQATT and CDR2 is SNEGSKA (reference sequence). V lost 6 bases to trimming and J lost 3 bases, with 20 bases between them. The CDR3 has 15 amino acids. General study findings and limits: Unknown donor CMV status possibly confounded expanded clonotype changes.

As to this clonotype: The antigen remains undetermined.

Primers used in a second PCR of roughly 6 to 11 cycles were a sample-barcoded 5' primer and a J-beta primer mix. TCRdb called the 5' RACE reads again in MiXCR, with one record for every CDR3 protein. The repertoire includes roughly 1,500,000 distinct CDR3 sequences, about 32% of them detected once, and 11% sits in the top ten. Sequencing used blood. This TCR was recovered from a woman younger than 45 in good health. The chain joins TRBV20-1 to TRBJ1-2; possible D gene TRBD1, 5 bases. The chain's CDR3 is CSAAIPAGLDYGYTF. The CDR3 DNA reads TGCAGTGCCGCCATTCCTGCGGGGCTAGACTATGGCTACACCTTC.